These 25 T cell receptor beta chains share one sample of origin, sequenced in a study of regulatory T cells in long-lasting Graves disease (dated by TCRdb to the early 2020s). According to the study, the label for this sample's time point signals: persistent/refractory GD, antithyroid drugs over 5 years with positive TRAb. RNA was extracted from PBMCs in TRIzol for both TCR sequencing and RNA sequencing. Library preparation used multiplex PCR. Sequencing instrument: Illumina HiSeq 4000. iRepertoire HTBI primers and Arm-PCR amplification of CDR3 regions were used to construct TCR beta libraries. TCRdb passed the public sequencing reads through fastp at Q25 and MiXCR, retaining productive beta sequences. Identical CDR3 protein sequences are pooled into one entry, listed with their most common genes and DNA. In this sample the table shows roughly 450,000 distinct CDR3 sequences, around 21% of which occur a single time. Over 7.5% of the sample is taken by the ten largest.

The material sequenced was peripheral blood mononuclear cells (PBMCs), taken when the disease was refractory, from a patient treated with antithyroid drugs. Every receptor here comes from a female donor with Graves disease.

The chain couples TRBV5-4 to TRBJ1-3; D call uncertain. Trimming cost V 0 bases and J 0 bases, with 7 bases left between them. The CDR3 contains 15 residues. CDR1 SGHNT and CDR2 YYREEE come from the germline V gene (reference sequence). The DNA for the CDR3 is TGTGCCAGCAGCTTGGTTCCGAGCTCTGGAAACACCATATATTTT. Its translation: CASSLVPSSGNTIYF. The full variable domain, its missing parts supplied by reference TRBV5-4 and TRBJ1-3, is ETGVTQSPTHLIKTRGQQVTLRCSSQSGHNTVSWYQQALGQGPQFIFQYYREEENGRGNFPPRFSGLQFPNYSSELNVNALELDDSALYLCASSLVPSSGNTIYFGEGSWLTVV.

Many counts were recorded for this clonotype. The J gene is TRBJ2-2, the V gene TRBV20-1, with D perhaps TRBD1 (5 bases). V dropped 2 bases and J dropped 2 bases, with 12 bases sitting between them. The length of the CDR3 is 15 residues. Looked up from germline, CDR1 is DFQATT and CDR2 is SNEGSKA (reference sequence). CDR3: CSARPPDRNTGELFF. CDR3 DNA sequence: TGCAGTGCTAGACCCCCTGACAGAAACACCGGGGAGCTGTTTTTT.

This clonotype was seen repeatedly, ten times or more. The chain combines TRBV11-2 with TRBJ2-7; 9 bases line up with TRBD1. The CDR3 totals 15 residues. CDR1 is SGHAT and CDR2 is FQNNGV in the germline V gene. With V trimmed by 6 bases and J by 6 bases, 12 bases remained unmatched. The CDR3 sequence: CASSPTGTGYREQYF. CDR3 sequence (DNA): TGTGCCAGCAGTCCCACCGGGACAGGGTATCGCGAGCAGTACTTC.

In its sample, this clonotype was seen many times. V gene TRBV12-5 combines with J gene TRBJ2-7; D ambiguous. V was shortened by 4 bases and J by 0 bases, with 7 bases between the two germline ends. This CDR3 spans 13 amino acids. CDR1 LGHNT and CDR2 FRNRAP come from the germline V gene. The CDR3 DNA follows: TGTGCTAGTGGTTCGAATGCCTCCTACGAGCAGTACTTC. It codes for CASGSNASYEQYF. The whole variable domain, remainder taken from reference TRBV12-5 and TRBJ2-7, is DARVTQTPRHKVTEMGQEVTMRCQPILGHNTVFWYRQTMMQGLELLAYFRNRAPLDDSGMPKDRFSAEMPDATLATLKIQPSEPRDSAVYFCASGSNASYEQYFGPGTRLTVT.

This clonotype was observed many times. The chain couples TRBV27 to TRBJ2-5; 7 nucleotides match TRBD2. This CDR3 spans 14 amino acids. Germline lookup yields CDR1 MNHEY and CDR2 SMNVEV (reference sequence). V was clipped by 10 bases and J by 1 base; unmatched bases: 9. The CDR3 sequence: CATSGTLRQETQYF. The CDR3 DNA sequence: TGTGCCACCAGCGGGACCCTGCGCCAAGAGACCCAGTACTTC.

This clonotype was observed at least ten times. At one end the junction does not follow the germline gene, possibly because of a read error. The chain joins TRBV5-1 to TRBJ2-3, with D unresolved. The CDR3 covers 12 residues. Per the germline V gene, CDR1 is SGHRS and CDR2 is YFSETQ. The CDR3 here is CASSSLRDTQYF. In DNA, the CDR3 is TGTGCCAGCAGCTCCCTCCGAGATACGCAGTATTTT.

This clonotype was seen a few times. J is TRBJ2-3 and V is TRBV11-1; 10 bases are shared with TRBD2. The germline gives CDR1 SGHAT, CDR2 FQDESV (reference sequence). Losses at the gene ends were 5 bases for V and 2 bases for J; bases not matched to a gene: 7. This CDR3 contains 16 residues. The CDR3 region has the DNA TGTGCCAGCAGCCTGCTAGCGGGAGAAGTCACAGATACGCAGTATTTT. This codes for CASSLLAGEVTDTQYF.

In this sample, this clonotype turned up a few times. The chain combines TRBV4-1 with TRBJ2-7, with 7 nucleotides matching TRBD1. The CDR3 loop spans 16 amino acids. Germline V gene data show CDR1 as MGHRA and CDR2 as YSYEKL. V lost 0 bases and J lost 2; bases outside the gene matches: 7. CDR3 in DNA: TGCGCCAGCAGCCAAGAGCGTTGGACAGGAGCCTACGAGCAGTACTTC. Translated: CASSQERWTGAYEQYF.

The chain combines TRBV20-1 with TRBJ2-3, with TRBD2 as a possible D gene (6 bases). Trimming cost V 0 bases and J 5 bases, with 18 bases left between them. CDR1 and CDR2 (germline): DFQATT, SNEGSKA (reference sequence). The CDR3 loop spans 16 amino acids. The CDR3 protein is CSARDELRGIKDTQYF. The DNA for the CDR3 is TGCAGTGCTAGAGATGAGTTGCGGGGCATCAAAGATACGCAGTATTTT.

This clonotype was found a few times. The CDR3 bases are TGTGCCACCAGCAGAGATCTGCGGGGGATCTCCTACCAAGAGACCCAGTACTTC. This codes for CATSRDLRGISYQETQYF. This chain links TRBV15 with TRBJ2-5, with 7 nucleotides matching TRBD2. The V gene end was trimmed by 0 bases and the J gene end by 0 bases; junction bases not matched to a gene: 10. The germline V gene encodes CDR1 LNHNV and CDR2 YYDKDF (reference sequence). The CDR3 has 18 amino acids.

Here the CDR3 reads CSATGLAGVGEQFF. CDR3 DNA: TGCAGTGCTACCGGACTAGCGGGAGTAGGTGAGCAGTTCTTC. The rearrangement links TRBV20-1 to TRBJ2-1; TRBD2 matches at 13 bases. The CDR3 is made up of 14 amino acids. Germline V gene lookup returns CDR1 DFQATT and CDR2 SNEGSKA (reference sequence). V lost 4 bases to trimming and J lost 9 bases; unmatched junction nucleotides: 6.

This clonotype has a handful of counts. This chain joins TRBV28 and TRBJ2-7; 10 nucleotides line up with TRBD1. There are 18 residues in the CDR3. With V trimmed by 3 bases and J by 1 base, 12 bases remained unmatched. From germline, CDR1 is MDHEN and CDR2 SYDVKM. The CDR3 protein is CASSFHTTSGQGSYEQYF. The CDR3 DNA follows: TGTGCCAGCAGTTTCCATACTACCTCGGGACAGGGGTCCTACGAGCAGTACTTC.

This chain uses TRBV29-1 with TRBJ1-5; D remains ambiguous. Germline values: CDR1 SQVTM, CDR2 ANQGSEA. The CDR3 runs to 13 residues. Trimming pared 3 bases from V and 6 bases from J, leaving 12 bases between. The CDR3: CSVDLGWGQPQHF. The CDR3 DNA is TGCAGCGTTGATTTAGGGTGGGGTCAGCCCCAGCATTTT.

This clonotype was seen repeatedly, ten times or more. This chain connects TRBV2 to TRBJ1-5; TRBD1 is a possible D gene (6 bases). CDR3 length: 13 residues. Germline V gene sequence: CDR1 SNHLY, CDR2 FYNNEI. Trimming shortened V by 8 bases and J by 5 bases, and 13 bases separated the two germline ends. The CDR3 DNA follows: TGTGCCAGCCGGGCAGGGGCGTATCAGCCCCAGCATTTT. Translated: CASRAGAYQPQHF.

This clonotype has a count of ten or more. The genes are TRBV2 and TRBJ1-1; D ambiguous. Deletions cut 8 bases from V and 0 bases from J, with 13 bases between. CDR1 is SNHLY, CDR2 FYNNEI, per germline. The CDR3 totals 14 residues. The CDR3 is CASVHGTLNTEAFF. CDR3 in DNA: TGTGCCAGCGTCCACGGCACCTTGAACACTGAAGCTTTCTTT.

There are many counts of this clonotype. This rearrangement joins TRBV12-3 or TRBV12-4 to TRBJ2-7; TRBD1 might be the D (5 bases). This CDR3 contains 13 residues. Trimming took 5 bases from V and 5 from J, leaving 13 bases between them. The CDR3 nucleotides are TGTGCCAGCAGTGGAGTGGGGCGTCACGAGCAGTACTTC. This codes for CASSGVGRHEQYF.

This clonotype is a singleton in its sample. The chain combines TRBV20-1 with TRBJ2-2, with 12 bases that match TRBD2. V was clipped by 5 bases and J by 5 bases; unmatched bases: 3. Per the germline V gene, CDR1 is DFQATT and CDR2 is SNEGSKA (reference sequence). CDR3 length equals 14 residues. CDR3 DNA sequence: TGCAGTGCTCCAGGACTAGCGGGGACCGGGGAGCTGTTTTTT. This encodes CSAPGLAGTGELFF.

The sample holds many counts of this clonotype. This chain uses TRBV6-1 with TRBJ2-4; 8 bases line up with TRBD2. V lost 5 bases to trimming and J lost 13 bases; unmatched junction nucleotides: 4. The CDR3 spans 11 residues. The germline V gene has CDR1 MNHNS and CDR2 SASEGT. This CDR3 is CASSHRGGQYF. The DNA for the CDR3 is TGTGCCAGCAGTCATCGGGGGGGCCAGTACTTC.

This clonotype was seen more than once but under ten times. J is TRBJ1-2 and V is TRBV5-4; 8 bases are a match to TRBD1. The CDR3 is made up of 16 amino acids. Per the germline V gene, CDR1 is SGHNT and CDR2 is YYREEE (reference sequence). J gave up 7 bases and V 4 bases, and 15 bases lay outside the gene matches. The CDR3 bases are TGTGCCAGCAGCCCCCGTTTTTCAGGACAGGGCCCTGGCTACACCTTC. It encodes CASSPRFSGQGPGYTF. Filled out from reference TRBV5-4 and TRBJ1-2, the complete variable domain reads ETGVTQSPTHLIKTRGQQVTLRCSSQSGHNTVSWYQQALGQGPQFIFQYYREEENGRGNFPPRFSGLQFPNYSSELNVNALELDDSALYLCASSPRFSGQGPGYTFGSGTRLTVV.

In its sample, this clonotype was seen many times. V and J are TRBV6-5 and TRBJ2-7; D may be TRBD2 (6 bases). Deletions cut 6 bases from V and 4 bases from J, with 13 bases between. CDR1 and CDR2 from the germline V gene are MNHEY and SVGAGI. The CDR3 length is 13 residues. CDR3 nucleotide sequence: TGTGCCAGCAGGTACGGGACTTTGTACGAGCAGTACTTC. Protein product: CASRYGTLYEQYF.

This sequence joins TRBV7-6 and TRBJ2-1, with D possibly being TRBD2 (6 bases). This CDR3 has 15 amino acids. Germline V gene lookup returns CDR1 SGHVS and CDR2 FNYEAQ. V lost 7 bases to trimming and J lost 5 bases, with 18 bases between them. The CDR3 here is CASTQEGLKNNEQFF. As DNA, the CDR3 is TGTGCCAGCACCCAGGAGGGACTCAAAAACAATGAGCAGTTCTTC.

The sample holds a few counts of this clonotype. CDR3: CSVEKNGETQYF. In DNA, the CDR3 is TGCAGCGTTGAAAAAAACGGAGAGACCCAGTACTTC. V and J are TRBV29-1 and TRBJ2-5; D is undetermined. In germline, CDR1 is SQVTM, CDR2 ANQGSEA. V shed 2 bases and J shed 4 bases, with 8 bases lying between them. The CDR3 covers 12 residues. Full variable domain (remainder filled in from reference TRBV29-1 and TRBJ2-5): SAVISQKPSRDICQRGTSLTIQCQVDSQVTMMFWYRQQPGQSLTLIATANQGSEATYESGFVIDKFPISRPNLTFSTLTVSNMSPEDSSIYLCSVEKNGETQYFGPGTRLLVL.

The sample holds many counts of this clonotype. V is TRBV2 and J is TRBJ1-1, with 7 bases that match TRBD1. Germline-derived CDR1 and CDR2 are SNHLY and FYNNEI. CDR3 length: 13 residues. Unmatched junction bases numbered 13, after V lost 7 bases and J lost 11 bases. CDR3 sequence (DNA): TGTGCCAGCACCCCGTCTCGGGACAGTGGGGCTTTCTTT. Its translation: CASTPSRDSGAFF.

In its sample, this clonotype was seen many times. This chain connects TRBV6-1 to TRBJ1-5, with D possibly TRBD1 on 6 matching bases. Germline V gives CDR1 MNHNS, CDR2 SASEGT. This CDR3 has 13 residues. The V end was cut by 6 bases, the J end by 1 base, with 7 bases between. The CDR3 region is CASSTGSNQPQHF. Written as DNA, the CDR3 is TGTGCCAGCAGCACAGGGAGCAATCAGCCCCAGCATTTT.

This clonotype has a count of ten or more. This rearrangement joins TRBV28 to TRBJ1-5; D possibly corresponds to TRBD1 (5 bases). Trimming left V 3 bases short and J 6 bases short, with 12 bases between. Germline CDR1 is MDHEN and CDR2 is SYDVKM. CDR3 length equals 14 residues. The CDR3 nucleotides are TGTGCCAGCAGTTTTGGGGCCTCGGGTCAGCCCCAGCATTTT. It codes for CASSFGASGQPQHF.